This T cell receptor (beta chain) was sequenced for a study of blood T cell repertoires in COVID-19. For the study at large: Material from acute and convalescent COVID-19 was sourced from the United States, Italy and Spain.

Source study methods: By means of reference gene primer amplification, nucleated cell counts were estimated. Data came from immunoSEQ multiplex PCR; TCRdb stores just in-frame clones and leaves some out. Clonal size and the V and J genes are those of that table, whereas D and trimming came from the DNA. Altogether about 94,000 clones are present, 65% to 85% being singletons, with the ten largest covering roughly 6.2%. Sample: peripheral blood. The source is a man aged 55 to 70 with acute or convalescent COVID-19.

The CDR3: CASSPGLLRSNEKLFF. For the CDR3, the DNA is TGTGCCAGCTCACCAGGGCTCCTCAGGTCTAATGAAAAACTGTTTTTT. This rearrangement joins TRBV18 to TRBJ1-4; D is unresolved. CDR1 is KGHSH, CDR2 LQKENI, per germline. Trimming removed 2 bases at V and 3 bases at J, with 13 bases between. The CDR3 length is 16 residues.